Each of the 5 T cell receptor beta chains below was sequenced from the same sample in a study of T-cell memory formation after mild COVID-19. Each CDR3 protein is one row after TCRdb ran MiXCR on the 5' RACE reads. Of 450,000 or so distinct CDR3 sequences in the sample, over 15% are singletons; the top ten hold around 9.2%. The specimen sequenced was PBMCs or a T cell subset sorted from them (not recorded which). These TCRs come from an adult woman who had mild COVID-19 (a few samples of this study predate the infection). Cell type and time point are not known.

This chain's CDR3 is CSVSNTEAFF. The DNA of the CDR3 is TGCAGCGTCAGTAACACTGAAGCTTTCTTT. V usage is TRBV29-1 and J usage is TRBJ1-1; D remains ambiguous. V lost 6 bases and J 2 bases, leaving 4 bases between the germline ends. Germline lookup yields CDR1 SQVTM and CDR2 ANQGSEA. This CDR3 spans 10 amino acids.

The chain combines TRBV7-2 with TRBJ2-7; D tentatively fits TRBD1 or TRBD2 (5 bases each). Germline CDR1 is SGHTA and CDR2 is FQGNSA. Trimming removed 5 bases from V and 2 bases from J, with 19 bases in between. This CDR3 has 16 residues. CDR3 sequence (DNA): TGTGCCAGCAGCCCGACGCCTGGGGGTCCTGCCTACGAGCAGTACTTC. It specifies CASSPTPGGPAYEQYF. The variable domain in full, with the rest retrieved from reference TRBV7-2 and TRBJ2-7, is GAGVSQSPSNKVTEKGKDVELRCDPISGHTALYWYRQSLGQGLEFLIYFQGNSAPDKSGLPSDRFSAERTGGSVSTLTIQRTQQEDSAVYLCASSPTPGGPAYEQYFGPGTRLTVT.

The rearrangement joins TRBV14 to TRBJ2-5, with D possibly being TRBD2 (6 bases). Trimming removed 3 bases at V and 3 bases at J, with 17 bases between. Per germline, CDR1 SGHDN and CDR2 FVKESK. CDR3 length equals 16 residues. CDR3 sequence (DNA): TGTGCCAGCAGCCACGGTACTTGGACTAACAAAGAGACCCAGTACTTC. This sequence encodes CASSHGTWTNKETQYF.

This clonotype showed up many times. The CDR3 bases are TGTGCCAGCAGTTCCCGGGAGGGCGGGGGCCAAGAGACCCAGTACTTC. It encodes CASSSREGGGQETQYF. The gene calls are TRBV6-1 and TRBJ2-5; 8 positions agree with TRBD2. The CDR3 has 16 amino acids. From germline, CDR1 is MNHNS and CDR2 SASEGT. V was clipped by 5 bases and J by 1 base; unmatched bases: 9.

This clonotype was seen more than once but under ten times. The genes are TRBV29-1 and TRBJ2-7; weak D call: TRBD1 (5 bases). V was trimmed by 0 bases and J by 0 bases, leaving 12 bases between them. The germline V gene has CDR1 SQVTM and CDR2 ANQGSEA. This CDR3 region has 15 residues. CDR3 sequence: CSVEDPDTSSYEQYF. In DNA, the CDR3 is TGCAGCGTTGAAGATCCGGACACCAGCTCCTACGAGCAGTACTTC.